This TCR beta chain stems from a study of blood T cell repertoires in COVID-19. Study information: COVID-19 samples from acute and convalescent phases originated in the United States, Italy and Spain.

Germline V gives CDR1 MNHNS, CDR2 SASEGT. The CDR3 runs to 13 residues. Trimming cost V 2 bases and J 5 bases, with 9 bases left between them. Categorization into cohorts depended on clinical history that participants reported. Donors in Cohort 3 counted as recovered after two negative PCRs, clearance, or symptom resolution. TCRdb keeps only in-frame clones here, not all; method: immunoSEQ multiplex PCR. The table shows 430,000 or so clones, with around nine tenths occurring only once. The clonotype originates from a woman aged 40-49 years who had recovered from COVID-19. The chain couples TRBV6-1 to TRBJ1-1; D call uncertain. Sample: PBMCs or T cells enriched from blood (not recorded which). CDR3 sequence reads: CASSERGITEAFF. DNA for the CDR3: TGTGCCAGCAGTGAAAGAGGTATAACTGAAGCTTTCTTT.